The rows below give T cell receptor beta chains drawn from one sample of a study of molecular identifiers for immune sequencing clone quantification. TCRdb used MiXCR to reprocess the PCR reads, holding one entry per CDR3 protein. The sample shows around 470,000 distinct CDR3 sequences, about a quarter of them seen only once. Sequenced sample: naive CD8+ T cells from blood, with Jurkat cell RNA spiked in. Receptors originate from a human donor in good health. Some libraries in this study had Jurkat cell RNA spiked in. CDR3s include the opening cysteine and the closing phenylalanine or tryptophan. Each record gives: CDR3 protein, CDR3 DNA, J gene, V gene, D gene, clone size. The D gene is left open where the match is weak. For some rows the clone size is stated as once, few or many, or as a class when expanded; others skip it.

CASSLGRPTEAFF,TGTGCCAGCAGCTTAGGCCGCCCAACTGAAGCTTTCTTT,TRBJ1-1,TRBV13,.,many
CASSLRQGYNEQFF,TGTGCCAGCAGCTTAAGACAGGGCTACAATGAGCAGTTCTTC,TRBJ2-1,TRBV11-3,TRBD1,.
CASSSKQGHFSTGELFF,TGTGCCAGCAGCTCTAAACAGGGCCACTTCAGCACCGGGGAGCTGTTTTTT,TRBJ2-2,TRBV5-6,.,few
CASSQDRHTSYGYAF,TGTGCCAGCAGCCAAGATCGGCACACATCCTATGGCTACGCCTTC,TRBJ1-2,TRBV4-2,.,.
CASSEVNNNYGYTF,TGTGCCAGCAGTGAAGTAAACAATAACTATGGCTACACCTTC,TRBJ1-2,TRBV2,.,.
CASSLASVVLGKETQYF,TGTGCCAGCAGCTTAGCCTCCGTTGTTTTGGGTAAAGAGACCCAGTACTTC,TRBJ2-5,TRBV7-9,.,few
CASSYVGQSEAFF,TGTGCCAGCAGTTACGTGGGACAATCTGAAGCTTTCTTT,TRBJ1-1,TRBV6-2/TRBV6-3,.,many
CSATTGTYEQYF,TGCAGTGCCACGACAGGGACCTACGAGCAGTACTTC,TRBJ2-7,TRBV20-1,TRBD1,many
CASSPTGSEDTDTQYF,TGTGCCAGCTCACCGACAGGGTCCGAGGACACAGATACGCAGTATTTT,TRBJ2-3,TRBV18,TRBD1,few
CASSMQGGPQPQHF,TGTGCCAGTAGTATGCAAGGGGGCCCTCAGCCCCAGCATTTT,TRBJ1-5,TRBV19,TRBD1,few
CASSFTGQGYEQYF,TGTGCCAGCAGTTTCACGGGACAGGGCTACGAGCAGTACTTC,TRBJ2-7,TRBV28,TRBD1,many
CSARSRGDPRGKTQYF,TGCAGTGCTAGATCCAGGGGCGACCCTAGGGGAAAGACCCAGTACTTC,TRBJ2-5,TRBV20-1,.,.
CASSVTGGAEAFF,TGTGCCAGCAGCGTAACAGGGGGAGCTGAAGCTTTCTTT,TRBJ1-1,TRBV7-9,TRBD1,.
CASSLDGSTEAFF,TGCGCCAGCAGCTTGGATGGGAGCACTGAAGCTTTCTTT,TRBJ1-1,TRBV5-1,.,.
CSARDPLGGIDEQYF,TGCAGTGCTAGAGATCCCCTGGGGGGTATCGACGAGCAGTACTTC,TRBJ2-7,TRBV20-1,.,few
CASSSTWTSGRARADTQYF,TGTGCCAGCAGCTCCACGTGGACTAGCGGGAGGGCCAGGGCAGATACGCAGTATTTT,TRBJ2-3,TRBV7-2,TRBD2,many
CASATTAGADTDTQYF,TGTGCTAGCGCCACGACGGCAGGAGCTGACACAGATACGCAGTATTTT,TRBJ2-3,TRBV12-5,.,.